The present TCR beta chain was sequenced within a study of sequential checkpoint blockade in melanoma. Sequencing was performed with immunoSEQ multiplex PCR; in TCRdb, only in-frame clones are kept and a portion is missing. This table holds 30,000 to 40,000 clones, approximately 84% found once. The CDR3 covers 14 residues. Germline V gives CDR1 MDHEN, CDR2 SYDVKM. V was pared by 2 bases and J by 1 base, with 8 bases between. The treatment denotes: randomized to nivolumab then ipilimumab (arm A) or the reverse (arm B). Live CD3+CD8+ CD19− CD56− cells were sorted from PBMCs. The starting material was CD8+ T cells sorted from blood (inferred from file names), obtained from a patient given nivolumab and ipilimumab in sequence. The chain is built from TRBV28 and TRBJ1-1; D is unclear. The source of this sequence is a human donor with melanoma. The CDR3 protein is CASSLQYENTEAFF. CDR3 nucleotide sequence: TGTGCCAGCAGTTTACAGTATGAGAACACTGAAGCTTTCTTT.